This T cell receptor (beta chain) was captured by sequencing in a study of graft-versus-host responses after intestinal transplantation. TCRdb's table, derived via immunoSEQ multiplex PCR, lists solely in-frame clones and lacks some. The top ten hold around 0.1% of the sample, which has 88,000 or so clones, about nine tenths seen once. For this clone: Its specificity is not known.

Germline CDR1 and CDR2: KGHSH and LQKENI. This CDR3 contains 15 residues. The V gene end was trimmed by 3 bases and the J gene end by 4 bases; junction bases not matched to a gene: 5. The sequence derives from a human donor who received an intestinal transplant. The rearrangement links TRBV18 to TRBJ1-1; 10 nucleotides match TRBD1. The sample here was unstimulated CD4+ T cells sorted from spleen or lymph node cells, taken before intestinal transplant. CDR3 in DNA: TGTGCCAGCTCACCTCCGACAGGGGGCATCACTGAAGCTTTCTTT. This codes for CASSPPTGGITEAFF.